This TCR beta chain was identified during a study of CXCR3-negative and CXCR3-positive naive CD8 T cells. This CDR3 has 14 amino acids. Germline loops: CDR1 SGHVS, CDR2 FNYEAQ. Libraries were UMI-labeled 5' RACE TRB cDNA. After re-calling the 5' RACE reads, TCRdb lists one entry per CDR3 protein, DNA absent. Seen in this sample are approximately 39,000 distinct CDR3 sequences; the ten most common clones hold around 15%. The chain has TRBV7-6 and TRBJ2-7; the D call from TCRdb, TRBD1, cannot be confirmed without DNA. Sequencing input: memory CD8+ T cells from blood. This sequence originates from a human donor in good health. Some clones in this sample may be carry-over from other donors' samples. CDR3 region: CASSFGGEAYEQYF. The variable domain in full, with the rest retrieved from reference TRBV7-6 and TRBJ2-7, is GAGVSQSPRYKVTKRGQDVALRCDPISGHVSLYWYRQALGQGPEFLTYFNYEAQQDKSGLPNDRFSAERPEGSISTLTIQRTEQRDSAMYRCASSFGGEAYEQYFGPGTRLTVT.